This TCR beta chain was sequenced in a study of T cells after yellow fever vaccination. TCRdb passed the 5' RACE reads through MiXCR, listing each CDR3 protein once. The profile covers some 110,000 distinct CDR3 sequences, with about 7% appearing a single time and roughly 2.8% taken by the ten largest. Unmatched junction bases numbered 5, after V lost 6 bases and J lost 5 bases. The germline CDR1 and CDR2 sequences are MNHEY and SVGEGT. The CDR3 runs to 13 residues. This clonotype was recorded many times. The sequence derives from a man between 18 and 35 years old who received the YFV17D yellow fever vaccine. The sequencing here drew on CD4+ T cells sorted from PBMCs, taken about 41 days after the first yellow fever vaccination. This chain links TRBV6-2 or TRBV6-3 with TRBJ2-3, with TRBD1 matching 7 bases. The chain's CDR3 is CASRRQGGDTQYF. The CDR3 DNA reads as TGTGCCAGCAGAAGACAGGGTGGAGATACGCAGTATTTT.